This T cell receptor beta chain was sequenced during a study of shared clonotypes between healthy human individuals. Study overall: Donor ages ranged 18 to 49 years: a couple of women, a few men. Three CD4 naive, three CD4 memory, two CD8 naive and one CD8 memory plate were used per donor. Overall study results and limits: Naive subsets, compared against memory subsets, generally had larger estimated richness values.

The germline CDR1 and CDR2 sequences are MDHEN and SYDVKM. V was trimmed by 6 bases and J by 10 bases, leaving 28 bases between them. This CDR3 spans 17 amino acids. Naivety among CD8 cells was defined by CD45RO negativity and positive CCR7 selection, thereby excluding terminally differentiated effector memory CD45RA+ cells. This clone was observed a single time. Its antigen is currently unknown. Clones were sequenced by immunoSEQ multiplex PCR, and TCRdb holds only the in-frame ones, with some missing. The sample consists of about 2.1 million clones, about 93% of them appearing once. The chain joins TRBV28 to TRBJ2-1; D may correspond to TRBD1 or TRBD2 (9 bases each). The TCR originated in a man younger than 35 in good health. Some clones in this sample may be carry-over from other donors' samples. Sequencing was carried out using naive CD8+ T cells from PBMCs. In DNA, the CDR3 is TGTGCCAGCAGAAAGGACAGGGGTGGGCTAGCGGGATACGAGCAGTTCTTC. Translating gives CASRKDRGGLAGYEQFF.